This T cell receptor (beta chain) originates from a study of CD4 T cells in relation to SARS-CoV-2 and coronaviruses. Across the whole study: After roughly eleven days of antigen culture, PBMC TCR beta CDR3s were sequenced. No peptide or an HIV-1 Nef peptide pool served as negative control.

CDR1 and CDR2 (germline): LGHNA, YSLEER. V lost 3 bases to trimming and J lost 0 bases; unmatched junction nucleotides: 5. The CDR3 is made up of 15 amino acids. Generated by immunoSEQ multiplex PCR, the TCRdb table keeps only in-frame clones and is missing some. The data contain about 22,000 clones, around 68% of them singletons. As concerns this clone: The target antigen is unknown.

Before the COVID-19 pandemic, during about 2010-2018, CD4+ T cells were taken from unexposed donors. The cells were cultured for approximately ten days before CD4+ T cells were isolated. Cultures held some 1.8 million PBMCs per well with roughly 10 IU/ml IL-2. This TCR came from a human donor in good health. The sequenced material came from CD4+ T cells from PBMCs, cultured in vitro. The chain recombines TRBV4-3 with TRBJ2-7; the match to TRBD2 covers 7 bases. The CDR3 protein is CASSQDRGDSYEQYF. The CDR3 nucleotides read TGCGCCAGCAGCCAGGATCGGGGGGACTCCTACGAGCAGTACTTC.